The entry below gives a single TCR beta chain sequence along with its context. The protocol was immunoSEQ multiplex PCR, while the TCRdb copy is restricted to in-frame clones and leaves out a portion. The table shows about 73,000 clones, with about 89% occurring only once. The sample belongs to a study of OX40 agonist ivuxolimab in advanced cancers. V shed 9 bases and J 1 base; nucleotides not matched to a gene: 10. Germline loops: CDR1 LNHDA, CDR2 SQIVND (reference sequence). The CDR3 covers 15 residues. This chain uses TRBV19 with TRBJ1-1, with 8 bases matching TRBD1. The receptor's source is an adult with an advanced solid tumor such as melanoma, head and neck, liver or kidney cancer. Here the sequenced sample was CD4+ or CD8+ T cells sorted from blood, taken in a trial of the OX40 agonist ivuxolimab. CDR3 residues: CASKPAGTGNTEAFF. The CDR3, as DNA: TGTGCCAGCAAGCCCGCCGGGACAGGGAACACTGAAGCTTTCTTT.